The source of this T cell receptor beta chain is a study of regulatory T cells in long-lasting Graves disease. The time point here: persistent/refractory GD, antithyroid drugs over 5 years with positive TRAb. Construction of the TCR library relied on RNA isolated from PBMCs. American Thyroid Association guidelines defined Graves' disease diagnosis. Libraries of TCR beta came from iRepertoire HTBI primers plus Arm-PCR of CDR3 regions. TCRdb passed the multiplex PCR reads through MiXCR, listing each CDR3 protein once. The table records 700,000 or so distinct CDR3 sequences, 30% of them present only once. The sample here was peripheral blood mononuclear cells (PBMCs), taken when the disease was refractory, from a patient treated with antithyroid drugs. The clonotype originates from a female donor with Graves disease.

The CDR3 sequence: CASSPNDVLAEAFF. The CDR3 bases are TGTGCCAGCAGTCCCAACGACGTCTTAGCTGAAGCTTTCTTT. The chain joins TRBV27 to TRBJ1-1; D is ambiguous. Germline CDR1 MNHEY, CDR2 SMNVEV (reference sequence). CDR3 length: 14 amino acids. V lost 5 bases to trimming and J lost 6 bases, with 16 bases between them.